The sequence of this T cell receptor beta chain was determined in a study of T cell responses to AZD1222 COVID-19 vaccine. Profiling relied on immunoSEQ multiplex PCR, and the TCRdb table lists in-frame clones only, not all of them. The data contain some 130,000 clones, approximately 92% of them singletons. The sample consisted of peripheral blood, taken 28 days after the second AZD1222 dose. The receptor was derived from an adult who received the AZD1222 COVID-19 vaccine.

The DNA for the CDR3 is TGTGCCAGCAGCCCTACAACAGGGCAGGCCTACGAGCAGTACTTC. Translated: CASSPTTGQAYEQYF. This sequence joins TRBV11-3 and TRBJ2-7; tentative D call: TRBD1 (6 bases). This CDR3 has 15 amino acids. V dropped 5 bases and J dropped 2 bases, with 16 bases sitting between them. The germline V gene encodes CDR1 SGHNT and CDR2 YENEEA.